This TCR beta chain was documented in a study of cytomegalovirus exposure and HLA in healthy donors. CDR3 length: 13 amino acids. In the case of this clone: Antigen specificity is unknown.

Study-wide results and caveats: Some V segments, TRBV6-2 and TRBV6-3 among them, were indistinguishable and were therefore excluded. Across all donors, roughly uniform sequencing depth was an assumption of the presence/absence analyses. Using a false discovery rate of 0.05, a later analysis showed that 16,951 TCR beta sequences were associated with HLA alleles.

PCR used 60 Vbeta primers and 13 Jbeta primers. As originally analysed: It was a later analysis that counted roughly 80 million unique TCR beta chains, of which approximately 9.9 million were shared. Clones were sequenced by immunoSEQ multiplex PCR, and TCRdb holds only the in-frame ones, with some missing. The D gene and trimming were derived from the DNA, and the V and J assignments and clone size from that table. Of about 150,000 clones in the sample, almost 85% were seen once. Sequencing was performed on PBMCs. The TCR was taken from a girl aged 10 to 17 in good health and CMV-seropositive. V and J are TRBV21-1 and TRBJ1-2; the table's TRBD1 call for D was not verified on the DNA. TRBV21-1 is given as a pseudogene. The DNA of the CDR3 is TGTGCCAGCAGCACGAGGGGGCACTATGGCTACACCTTC. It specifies CASSTRGHYGYTF.